This TCR beta chain was recorded in a study of regulatory T cells in long-lasting Graves disease. Both iRepertoire HTBI primers and Arm-PCR of CDR3 regions were used to build the TCR beta libraries. TCRdb fed the multiplex PCR reads into MiXCR, producing one record per CDR3 protein. Of approximately 350,000 distinct CDR3 sequences listed, about 12% are singletons. CDR3 length equals 20 residues. V was clipped by 6 bases and J by 8 bases; unmatched bases: 23. Germline values: CDR1 MDHEN, CDR2 SYDVKM. Time point described: newly diagnosed GD, antithyroid drugs for less than 3 months. PBMCs were the source of the RNA used for TCR sequencing. In addition, the sample was reused for a study of T cells in Graves' hyperthyroidism and ophthalmopathy. As that report states: By a 13 V-J model, ophthalmopathy was set apart from stable hyperthyroidism.

V and J are TRBV28 and TRBJ2-1; 12 bases agree with TRBD2. The specimen was peripheral blood mononuclear cells (PBMCs), collected at new diagnosis, from a patient treated with antithyroid drugs. The receptor was derived from a woman aged 18-35 years with Graves disease. CDR3 protein: CASSRYLVGSSGRAEDEQFF. CDR3 sequence (DNA): TGTGCCAGCAGCAGGTACTTGGTAGGATCTAGCGGGAGGGCCGAAGATGAGCAGTTCTTC.